Listed below are T cell receptor beta chains from one sample, sequenced in a study of early T cells in non-severe SARS-CoV-2 infection. TCRdb re-analysed the 5' RACE reads in MiXCR, keeping a single row per CDR3 protein. There are tens of thousands of distinct CDR3 sequences in the sample; roughly 8.7% occur only once, and under 4.5% lies in the top ten. Material: whole blood, obtained at baseline. Receptors originate from an adult who was a healthcare worker with PCR-confirmed SARS-CoV-2 infection or an uninfected control (not recorded which). Both conserved end residues are part of each CDR3. A D gene is named only where the DNA matches it firmly. Size is stated for part of the rows, as once, few or many counts, or as a class when the clone is expanded.

-,TRBJ2-2,TRBV7-2,-,TGTGTCAGCAGCTTAGCGCGGGCCGGGGAGCTGTTTTTT,CVSSLARAGELFF
-,TRBJ2-5,TRBV29-1,-,TGCAGCGTTGTCGAGACTCAAGAGACCCAGTACTTC,CSVVETQETQYF
-,TRBJ1-6,TRBV6-5,-,TGTGCCAGCAGTTACAGGGGTTCCTATAATTCACCCCTCCACTTT,CASSYRGSYNSPLHF
-,TRBJ2-5,TRBV6-1,-,TGTGCCAGCAGTATTCCGGGACATCTCCAAGAGACCCAGTACTTC,CASSIPGHLQETQYF
TRBD1,TRBJ1-2,TRBV6-1,-,TGTGCCAGCAGTGAAGAGGGACAGGGGGCGGGCTATGGCTACACCTTC,CASSEEGQGAGYGYTF
-,TRBJ2-3,TRBV10-3,-,TGTGCCATCAGTGTCCAAAGTAGGGCAGATACGCAGTATTTT,CAISVQSRADTQYF
-,TRBJ2-5,TRBV7-9,-,TGTGCCAGCAGCTTAGCCGGACAGAGCCAAGAGACCCAGTACTTC,CASSLAGQSQETQYF
TRBD1,TRBJ2-5,TRBV11-2,many,TGTGCCAGCAGCAGAGACAGGGGAGAGACCCAGTACTTC,CASSRDRGETQYF
-,TRBJ2-2,TRBV6-1,many,TGTGCCAGCAGTGAAGCTAGCGACAACACCGGGGAGCTGTTTTTT,CASSEASDNTGELFF
TRBD1,TRBJ2-1,TRBV2,-,TGTGCCAGCACCACCGGGACAGGGGTGGCCAATGAGCAGTTCTTC,CASTTGTGVANEQFF
TRBD1,TRBJ1-5,TRBV24-1,-,TGTGCCACCAAGGACAGGGAAAAACGGTCGGACAATCAGCCCCAGCATTTT,CATKDREKRSDNQPQHF
-,TRBJ2-3,TRBV15,many,TGTGCCACCAGCAGAGATCGATGGGCAACAGATACGCAGTATTTT,CATSRDRWATDTQYF
-,TRBJ1-2,TRBV12-3/TRBV12-4,many,TGTGCCAGCAGTTTCCCCCCCGGCAACCTAAACTATGGCTACACCTTC,CASSFPPGNLNYGYTF
-,TRBJ2-3,TRBV12-3/TRBV12-4,many,TGTGCCAGCAGTCCTTTAGAGGACCGTAGCACAGATACGCAGTATTTT,CASSPLEDRSTDTQYF
-,TRBJ2-4,TRBV5-4,-,TGTGCCAGCAGCTCCGGGGTGGCTAAAAACATTCAGTACTTC,CASSSGVAKNIQYF
TRBD2,TRBJ2-1,TRBV7-3,many,TGTGCCAGCAGCTCACTAGCGGGGTTAAATGAGCAGTTCTTC,CASSSLAGLNEQFF
TRBD2,TRBJ2-2,TRBV2,-,TGTGCCAGCAGTGAAGGACTAGCGGGAGTTGGCACCGGGGAGCTGTTTTTT,CASSEGLAGVGTGELFF
-,TRBJ2-1,TRBV5-4,-,TGTGCCAGCAGCCCCTATGTGGCGTACGACCATGAGCAGTTCTTC,CASSPYVAYDHEQFF
-,TRBJ1-5,TRBV19,few,TGTGCCAGTATGACTGGGGGGGGCGCGATAGGTCAGCCCCAGCATTTT,CASMTGGGAIGQPQHF
-,TRBJ1-2,TRBV21-1,many,TGTGCCAGCAGCAAAAACTATGGCTACACCTTC,CASSKNYGYTF
-,TRBJ2-5,TRBV21-1,many,TGTGCCAGCAGCAAAGAAGTAGCCAGCCAAGAGACCCAGTACTTC,CASSKEVASQETQYF
-,TRBJ2-3,TRBV7-9,few,TGTGCCAGCAGCCGGGCCGGGGGCACAGATACGCAGTATTTT,CASSRAGGTDTQYF
-,TRBJ1-1,TRBV5-1,many,TGCGCCAGCAGCTTGTTGGGGGCAGGGGACACTGAAGCTTTCTTT,CASSLLGAGDTEAFF
-,TRBJ2-3,TRBV7-2,few,TGTGCCAGCAGCGTCAACACAGATACGCAGTATTTT,CASSVNTDTQYF
-,TRBJ1-4,TRBV7-9,many,TGTGCCAGCAGCTCGGGACTTGGTGAAAAACTGTTTTTT,CASSSGLGEKLFF
TRBD1,TRBJ1-1,TRBV18,-,TGTGCCAGCTCATCGCAGGGGGAAGGGACTGAAGCTTTCTTT,CASSSQGEGTEAFF
-,TRBJ2-2,TRBV7-6,few,TGTGCCACCTCCCGGGTCAGCGGGGAGCTGTTTTTT,CATSRVSGELFF
TRBD1,TRBJ2-2,TRBV5-1,-,TGTGCCAGCTCCTATCTACAGGGGAGACGGGCCGGGGAGCTGTTTTTT,CASSYLQGRRAGELFF
-,TRBJ1-6,TRBV25-1,few,TGTGCCAGCAGTGAATACAGGGGCTCACCCCTCCACTTT,CASSEYRGSPLHF
-,TRBJ2-3,TRBV5-5,many,TGTGCCAGCAGCTTGGGGTTCGGCCCCTTAGATACGCAGTATTTT,CASSLGFGPLDTQYF
-,TRBJ2-7,TRBV5-4,-,TGTGCCAGCAGTCCGAGCCTCGGTGTAACCAACGAGCAGTACTTC,CASSPSLGVTNEQYF
-,TRBJ2-1,TRBV7-8,-,TGTGCCAGCAGCTCACCGGGCGTTCGCAATGAGCAGTTCTTC,CASSSPGVRNEQFF
TRBD2,TRBJ2-1,TRBV6-1,few,TGTGCCAGCAGTGACGGACTAGCGGGGGGTGATGAGCAGTTCTTC,CASSDGLAGGDEQFF
TRBD2,TRBJ2-3,TRBV6-6,many,TGTGCCAGCAGAACTAGCGGGGGCGCTAGCACAGATACGCAGTATTTT,CASRTSGGASTDTQYF
TRBD2,TRBJ2-2,TRBV6-4,-,TGTGCCAGCAGTGACTCAGTAGCGGGAGACACCGGGGAGCTGTTTTTT,CASSDSVAGDTGELFF
-,TRBJ2-1,TRBV3-1,many,TGTGCCAGCAGCCAAGAGAGCTACAATGAGCAGTTCTTC,CASSQESYNEQFF
TRBD2,TRBJ2-7,TRBV5-5,few,TGTGCCAGCAGCCGCCAAACTAGCGGCGAGCAGTACTTC,CASSRQTSGEQYF
-,TRBJ2-1,TRBV28,-,TGTGCCATCTCTATCGGAGTTAATTTCGTAAATGAGCAGTTCTTC,CAISIGVNFVNEQFF
TRBD2,TRBJ2-1,TRBV7-9,many,TGTGCCAGCAGCTCCCGGGGGAGGGCATATGAGCAGTTCTTC,CASSSRGRAYEQFF
-,TRBJ1-1,TRBV10-3,-,TGTGCCATCAGTGAGGTCGGCAGGAACACTGAAGCTTTCTTT,CAISEVGRNTEAFF
-,TRBJ1-2,TRBV4-1,many,TGCGCCAGCAGCCAAGTGGGTTCGAACGAGGAGGGCTACACCTTC,CASSQVGSNEEGYTF